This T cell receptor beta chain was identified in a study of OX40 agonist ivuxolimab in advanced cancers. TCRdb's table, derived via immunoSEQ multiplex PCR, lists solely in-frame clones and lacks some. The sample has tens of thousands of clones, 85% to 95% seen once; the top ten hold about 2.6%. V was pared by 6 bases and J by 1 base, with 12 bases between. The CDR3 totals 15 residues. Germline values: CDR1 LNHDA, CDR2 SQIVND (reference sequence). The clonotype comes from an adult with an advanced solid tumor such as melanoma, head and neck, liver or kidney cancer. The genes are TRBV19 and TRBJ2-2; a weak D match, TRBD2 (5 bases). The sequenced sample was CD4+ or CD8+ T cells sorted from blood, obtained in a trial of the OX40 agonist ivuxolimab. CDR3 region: CASRITGLNTGELFF. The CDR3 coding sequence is TGTGCCAGTAGAATAACGGGATTGAACACCGGGGAGCTGTTTTTT.